Below, one T cell receptor (beta chain) is given with its context. Its matching antigen is unknown. CDR3 length: 13 amino acids. V lost 2 bases, J lost 6 bases, and 11 bases lay in between. Germline lookup yields CDR1 SGDLS and CDR2 YYNGEE. The table came from immunoSEQ multiplex PCR; TCRdb's copy has only in-frame clones and leaves some out. This repertoire shows some 2,500,000 clones, 93% found once; its top ten account for about 0.39%. The source of the sample is a study of shared clonotypes between healthy human individuals. Study outcomes and limitations: Few donors restricted represented genetic and exposure-history diversity.

Sequencing used naive CD4+ T cells from PBMCs. Described subset: CD45RA+ positively selected. The V gene is TRBV9, the J gene TRBJ1-2, with D possibly being TRBD1 (6 bases). This TCR came from a man aged 18 to 29 in good health. Some clones in this sample may be carry-over from other donors' samples. The CDR3 DNA sequence: TGTGCCAGCAGCGTTGGGGGCGTGGATGGCTACACCTTC. Protein: CASSVGGVDGYTF.